Below, 25 T cell receptor beta chains from the same sample are listed, as sequenced in a study of shared clonotypes between healthy human individuals. Produced via immunoSEQ multiplex PCR; TCRdb's table is partial and in-frame only. Of over a million clones in the sample, about 77% were seen once. Sequenced material: memory CD4+ T cells sorted from blood. The sample's subset: CD45RA-negative fraction. Source of these receptors: a man between 18 and 35 years old in good health.

The chain links TRBV5-1 to TRBJ2-7, with D perhaps matching TRBD1 (5 bases). The CDR3 length is 14 residues. Trimming pared 0 bases from V and 7 bases from J, leaving 14 bases between. From germline, CDR1 is SGHRS and CDR2 YFSETQ. DNA for the CDR3: TGCGCCAGCAGCTTGGGGGGCCCTGCCCTTGAGCAGTACTTC. Translated: CASSLGGPALEQYF.

The chain is built from TRBV7-8 and TRBJ1-5; possible D gene TRBD1, 6 bases. Per the germline V gene, CDR1 is SGHVS and CDR2 is FQNEAQ. This CDR3 has 14 residues. V was clipped by 1 base and J by 4 bases, with 8 bases between them. The CDR3 reads CASSLGDRNQPQHF. The CDR3 nucleotides read TGTGCCAGCAGCTTAGGAGACAGGAATCAGCCCCAGCATTTT.

This clone has more than one count but fewer than ten. The V and J genes are TRBV6-1 and TRBJ1-1; 7 bases line up with TRBD1. The germline V gene has CDR1 MNHNS and CDR2 SASEGT. The CDR3 is made up of 14 amino acids. The V segment lost 5 bases and the J segment 6 bases; nucleotides outside the gene matches: 9. The CDR3 DNA reads TGTGCCAGCAGTAGAGACAGGGATTTGGCTGAAGCTTTCTTT. Encoded protein: CASSRDRDLAEAFF.

V is TRBV2 and J is TRBJ2-1; D possibly corresponds to TRBD2 (6 bases). Germline V gives CDR1 SNHLY, CDR2 FYNNEI. Trimming removed 1 base at V and 4 bases at J, with 11 bases between. CDR3 length: 15 amino acids. This CDR3 is CASSEERGLYNEQFF. DNA for the CDR3: TGTGCCAGCAGTGAAGAGAGGGGACTGTACAATGAGCAGTTCTTC.

The J gene is TRBJ1-1, the V gene TRBV11-2; 12 bases are shared with TRBD1. Per germline, CDR1 SGHAT and CDR2 FQNNGV. Trimming cost V 2 bases and J 1 base; bases outside gene matches: 5. CDR3 length: 17 amino acids. The CDR3 DNA is TGTGCCAGCAGCTTAAGGGACAGGGGGCGTGGGAACACTGAAGCTTTCTTT. It specifies CASSLRDRGRGNTEAFF. The whole variable domain, remainder taken from reference TRBV11-2 and TRBJ1-1, is EAGVAQSPRYKIIEKRQSVAFWCNPISGHATLYWYQQILGQGPKLLIQFQNNGVVDDSQLPKDRFSAERLKGVDSTLKIQPAKLEDSAVYLCASSLRDRGRGNTEAFFGQGTRLTVV.

The rearrangement uses TRBV5-8 and TRBJ1-3; 7 bases are a match to TRBD1. This CDR3 spans 15 amino acids. Unmatched junction bases numbered 5, after V lost 5 bases and J lost 0 bases. Per the germline V gene, CDR1 is SGHTS and CDR2 is YDEGEE. The CDR3 region has the DNA TGTGCCAGCAGTCGGGACAGCCTCTCTGGAAACACCATATATTTT. Encoded protein: CASSRDSLSGNTIYF.

This clone appeared a single time. This specimen includes other DNA sequences encoding the same CDR3. CDR3 nucleotide sequence: TGCGCCAGCAGCCCGGGACTAGCGGGGGGGACAGATACGCAGTATTTT. As protein: CASSPGLAGGTDTQYF. This chain joins TRBV5-1 and TRBJ2-3; 16 nucleotides match TRBD2. Per the germline V gene, CDR1 is SGHRS and CDR2 is YFSETQ. The V and J ends lost 4 bases and 3 bases, in that order; junction bases with no gene match: 2. The CDR3 extends over 16 amino acids.

The J gene is TRBJ1-6, the V gene TRBV27; D remains unclear. The germline V gene encodes CDR1 MNHEY and CDR2 SMNVEV (reference sequence). V was cut by 5 bases and J by 13 bases, with 12 bases left in between. The CDR3 is 12 residues long. The DNA for the CDR3 is TGTGCCAGCAGTATACAAATGGGGCCCCTCCACTTT. Protein product: CASSIQMGPLHF.

The rearrangement links TRBV5-1 to TRBJ2-3; D perhaps matches TRBD2 (6 bases). CDR3 length: 15 residues. V was cut by 1 base and J by 2 bases, with 11 bases left in between. The germline CDR1 and CDR2 sequences are SGHRS and YFSETQ. The CDR3 DNA follows: TGCGCCAGCAGCTTGTCGGGGGAGCCCACAGATACGCAGTATTTT. This sequence encodes CASSLSGEPTDTQYF.

The chain carries TRBV5-1 and TRBJ2-2; the match to TRBD2 covers 8 bases. The CDR3 runs 18 residues. Germline CDR1 and CDR2: SGHRS and YFSETQ. The trim removed 4 bases at V and 5 bases at J, leaving 16 bases unmatched. The CDR3 loop reads CASSPRGDYPSGTGELFF. In nucleotides, the CDR3 is TGCGCCAGCAGCCCGCGGGGGGACTATCCCTCAGGAACCGGGGAGCTGTTTTTT. Looking up the rest from reference TRBV5-1 and TRBJ2-2 gives the full variable domain: KAGVTQTPRYLIKTRGQQVTLSCSPISGHRSVSWYQQTPGQGLQFLFEYFSETQRNKGNFPGRFSGRQFSNSRSEMNVSTLELGDSALYLCASSPRGDYPSGTGELFFGEGSRLTVL.

This clone has more than one count but fewer than ten. A much larger clonotype is one base distant, so this may be a read error. The same CDR3 arises from other DNA sequences in this sample as well. The chain is built from TRBV11-2 and TRBJ1-1; 9 nucleotides align to TRBD1. Unmatched junction bases numbered 1, after V lost 4 bases and J lost 1 base. The germline gives CDR1 SGHAT, CDR2 FQNNGV. The CDR3 is made up of 14 amino acids. CDR3 sequence: CASSWGQGNTEAFF. CDR3 sequence (DNA): TGTGCCAGCAGCTGGGGACAGGGGAACACTGAAGCTTTCTTT.

The chain is built from TRBV5-5 and TRBJ1-1; no firm D call. CDR3 size: 14 residues. V was pared by 3 bases and J by 0 bases, with 9 bases between. The germline V gene encodes CDR1 SGHKS and CDR2 YYEKEE (reference sequence). The CDR3 region is CASSWGDMNTEAFF. As DNA, the CDR3 is TGTGCCAGCAGCTGGGGAGATATGAACACTGAAGCTTTCTTT.

J is TRBJ2-6 and V is TRBV6-5; D tentatively fits TRBD1 or TRBD2 (5 bases each). The CDR3 spans 15 residues. Per germline, CDR1 MNHEY and CDR2 SVGAGI. Trimming took off 5 bases at V and 2 bases at J, with 10 bases between the two ends. CDR3 amino acids: CASSPGRAGANVLTF. Here the CDR3 DNA reads TGTGCCAGCAGTCCGGGGCGGGCTGGGGCCAACGTCCTGACTTTC.

This chain links TRBV21-1 with TRBJ2-7; the table's D call, TRBD2, has no DNA check behind it. TRBV21-1 is a pseudogene segment. The CDR3 consists of 13 residues. This chain's CDR3 is CAGRLPLFYEQYF. CDR3 coding DNA: TGTGCCGGGAGGTTGCCCCTTTTCTACGAGCAGTACTTC.

V usage is TRBV10-3 and J usage is TRBJ2-7, with 7 bases matching TRBD1. With 10 bases clipped from V and 2 bases from J, the junction kept 8 bases outside the gene matches. There are 13 residues in the CDR3. CDR1 ENHRY and CDR2 SYGVKD come from the germline V gene. In DNA, the CDR3 is TGTGCCACCGGGGACAGTAGAACCTACGAGCAGTACTTC. It is translated as CATGDSRTYEQYF.

The genes are TRBV4-2 and TRBJ2-3; 10 bases align to TRBD1. This CDR3 contains 15 residues. The V and J ends lost 4 bases and 0 bases, in that order; junction bases with no gene match: 1. CDR1 is LGHNA and CDR2 is YNFKEQ in the germline V gene. CDR3 nucleotide sequence: TGTGCCAGCAGCCGGACAGGGGGGAGCACAGATACGCAGTATTTT. Residues: CASSRTGGSTDTQYF.

Of note for this clone: Since a much larger clone is just one base distant, this may be a read error. The rearrangement links TRBV5-4 to TRBJ2-3; TRBD2 matches at 13 bases. Trimming cost V 3 bases and J 2 bases; bases outside gene matches: 3. Germline CDR1 and CDR2: SGHNT and YYREEE (reference sequence). This CDR3 region has 16 residues. The CDR3, as DNA: TGTGCCAGCAGCTCGGGACTAGCGGGGAACACAGATACGCAGTATTTT. Translation: CASSSGLAGNTDTQYF.

The chain recombines TRBV10-3 with TRBJ2-3; D uncertain. V gave up 0 bases and J gave up 4 bases, with 11 bases separating them. The CDR3 is 15 residues long. Germline-derived CDR1 and CDR2 are ENHRY and SYGVKD. Written as DNA, the CDR3 is TGTGCCATCAGTGAGTCGGGAATGATGGCAGATACGCAGTATTTT. It codes for CAISESGMMADTQYF.

The chain carries TRBV19 and TRBJ2-6, with 8 positions matching TRBD1. Looked up from germline, CDR1 is LNHDA and CDR2 is SQIVND (reference sequence). The CDR3 is 15 residues long. Germline trimming cut 4 bases from V and 4 bases from J; bases unmatched to any gene: 3. CDR3 residues: CASSKDRAGANVLTF. The DNA for the CDR3 is TGTGCCAGTAGTAAGGACAGGGCCGGGGCCAACGTCCTGACTTTC.

The genes are TRBV11-3 and TRBJ2-3; no reliable D call. The CDR3 loop spans 11 amino acids. CDR1 is SGHNT, CDR2 YENEEA, per germline. Trimming left V 3 bases short and J 6 bases short, with 4 bases between. CDR3 coding DNA: TGTGCCAGCAGCTTGGGGGATACGCAGTATTTT. Amino acid sequence: CASSLGDTQYF.

This chain connects TRBV11-3 to TRBJ2-2; possible D gene TRBD1, 5 bases. The V gene lost 3 bases and the J gene lost 5 bases, with 10 bases spanning the gap. The CDR3 spans 14 residues. The germline gives CDR1 SGHNT, CDR2 YENEEA. The CDR3 coding sequence is TGTGCCAGCAGCTTGCAGGGTTGGACCGGGGAGCTGTTTTTT. Translated, it gives CASSLQGWTGELFF. The full variable domain, rest sourced from reference TRBV11-3 and TRBJ2-2, is EAGVVQSPRYKIIEKKQPVAFWCNPISGHNTLYWYLQNLGQGPELLIRYENEEAVDDSQLPKDRFSAERLKGVDSTLKIQPAELGDSAVYLCASSLQGWTGELFFGEGSRLTVL.

The chain recombines TRBV11-2 with TRBJ1-2; D is unclear. V was cut by 1 base and J by 2 bases, with 8 bases left in between. CDR1 and CDR2 (germline): SGHAT, FQNNGV. The CDR3 consists of 14 residues. CDR3 protein: CASSLGAGNYGYTF. The CDR3 bases are TGTGCCAGCAGCTTAGGGGCTGGGAACTATGGCTACACCTTC.

This chain joins TRBV5-8 and TRBJ2-4; 7 positions agree with TRBD1. The ends lost 1 base at V and 2 bases at J; junction bases unmatched: 6. The length of the CDR3 is 16 residues. CDR1 and CDR2 (germline): SGHTS, YDEGEE. The chain's CDR3 is CASSLYRGATKNIQYF. CDR3 in DNA: TGTGCCAGCAGCTTGTACAGGGGAGCTACCAAAAACATTCAGTACTTC.

The chain links TRBV6-5 to TRBJ1-1; no definite D call. Germline lookup yields CDR1 MNHEY and CDR2 SVGAGI. With 5 bases removed from V and 0 bases from J, the gap between germline ends came to 13 bases. CDR3 length: 15 residues. The CDR3 DNA sequence: TGTGCCAGCAGTCTAAACGCTCAGTTGAACACTGAAGCTTTCTTT. Protein product: CASSLNAQLNTEAFF.

The V and J genes are TRBV2 and TRBJ2-7; 7 bases line up with TRBD2. With V trimmed by 7 bases and J by 2 bases, 8 bases remained unmatched. Germline-derived CDR1 and CDR2 are SNHLY and FYNNEI. The CDR3 is 14 amino acids. The CDR3 region has the DNA TGTGCCAGCATTGCCGGGACTATCGCCTACGAGCAGTACTTC. Its protein product is CASIAGTIAYEQYF. Drawing the rest from reference TRBV2 and TRBJ2-7, the complete variable domain is EPEVTQTPSHQVTQMGQEVILRCVPISNHLYFYWYRQILGQKVEFLVSFYNNEISEKSEIFDDQFSVERPDGSNFTLKIRSTKLEDSAMYFCASIAGTIAYEQYFGPGTRLTVT.